The clone carrying this T cell receptor beta chain was recorded at least ten times. Its antigen remains unknown. The library targeted TCRbeta and was prepared with unique molecular identifiers. TCRdb redid the calling of the PCR reads with MiXCR, one entry per CDR3 protein. There are 180,000 or so distinct CDR3 sequences in the sample; approximately 6.8% occur only once, and around 4.1% lies in the top ten. This entry belongs to a study of T-cell reconstitution after alpha-beta-depleted transplantation in children. Findings and limits, study-wide: It was newly produced T cells that mostly accounted for T-cell counts and diversity one year after transplant.

V lost 5 bases and J 5 bases, leaving 21 bases between the germline ends. The CDR3 consists of 15 residues. Germline V lookup: CDR1 SQVTM, CDR2 ANQGSEA. J is TRBJ2-5 and V is TRBV29-1, with D perhaps TRBD2 (6 bases). The receptor comes from a girl under three years old with combined immunodeficiency, due to receive a stem cell transplant. The source material was PBMCs, sampled before TCRalphabeta/CD19-depleted stem cell transplant. CDR3 in DNA: TGCAGCGTTCCGAGGATAAGAGGGAGGTGGGAGACCCAGTACTTC. Translated: CSVPRIRGRWETQYF.